This T cell receptor beta chain was profiled in a study of T cell changes during pregnancy in multiple sclerosis. Method: immunoSEQ multiplex PCR; TCRdb's copy keeps in-frame clones and lacks some. This sample has tens of thousands of clones, with 85% to 95% found just once. The clonotype originates from a female donor with multiple sclerosis, enrolled in a pregnancy study. The specimen comprised peripheral blood, sampled in the first trimester of pregnancy.

The CDR3 DNA reads as TGTGCCAGCAGTGACTCGGGCAGGTGGGGGGGCGGGTACACTGAAGCTTTCTTT. This gives the protein CASSDSGRWGGGYTEAFF. J is TRBJ1-1 and V is TRBV7-8; the D gene is possibly TRBD1 (6 bases). Germline lookup yields CDR1 SGHVS and CDR2 FQNEAQ. V was pared by 6 bases and J by 3 bases, with 26 bases between. This CDR3 is built from 18 residues.